The 2 T cell receptor beta chains given below trace back to one sample, sequenced in a study of beta chain features in type 1 diabetes. TCRB transcripts that were expressed got sequenced, as all of the isolated RNA had been reverse transcribed. The data were produced by immunoSEQ multiplex PCR, yet TCRdb's version contains in-frame clones alone and is incomplete. Among approximately 300,000 clones, 9.5% to 12% were seen once, and the ten largest hold under 0.02%. Sequencing was performed on naive CD4+ T cells from blood. These receptors originate from a woman under 40 in good health.

The chain links TRBV28 to TRBJ2-3; 7 positions agree with TRBD1. CDR1 is MDHEN, CDR2 SYDVKM, per germline. This CDR3 has 13 amino acids. The junction had 6 bases not matched to a gene; V was cut back by 6 bases and J by 6 bases. The CDR3: CASRGQRGDTQYF. The CDR3, as DNA: TGTGCCAGCAGGGGACAGAGAGGTGATACGCAGTATTTT.

There are a few counts of this clone. This sample also contains other DNA sequences that code for the same CDR3. J is TRBJ2-2 and V is TRBV9, with TRBD1 matching 8 bases. The ends lost 3 bases at V and 6 bases at J; junction bases unmatched: 4. Per the germline V gene, CDR1 is SGDLS and CDR2 is YYNGEE. This CDR3 contains 14 residues. CDR3 bases: TGTGCCAGCAGCGAGCCACAGGGGGCCGGGGAGCTGTTTTTT. Protein product: CASSEPQGAGELFF.